This T cell receptor (beta chain) was documented in a study of blood T cell repertoires in COVID-19 (dated by TCRdb to the early 2020s). Regarding the study in general: Collaborator samples came from the United States, Italy and Spain and covered acute and convalescent phases of COVID-19. The material from the prospective study consisted of cDNA or gDNA derived from T cells, B-cell-depleted T cells, or PBMCs. Deeply sampled blood TCRbeta repertoires from subjects exposed to, actively infected with, or recovered from COVID-19 were included in the dataset. A freely available public database, intended as a resource for researchers studying the immune response to SARS-CoV-2, is where the repertoires were released. The samples were drawn from the first 160 participants of the ongoing ImmuneRACE study and from 950 to 1,500 subjects provided by 6 global collaborators. A de-identified subject ID, COVID-19 status, age in years and sex were almost always included in the sample metadata. Where HLA class I and class II types were available, the types were taken from metadata supplied by the sample provider, not from assay-based typing.

Inclusive of the bounding cysteine and phenylalanine, the CDR3 is 12 residues long. This entry keeps only the CDR3 DNA: 36 bases, framed from base 1. Trimming removed 3 bases from V and 8 bases from J; the gene matches leave 5 bases unexplained. CDR1 and CDR2 are read off the germline V gene as SQVTM and ANQGSEA. This clone appeared a single time. This receptor's antigen is unknown. Nothing much larger sits one base from this clone, and base qualities are not available. Study-wide findings and limitations: Clinical and demographic metadata were provided uncurated, with the amount varying by source and participant.

The immunoSEQ Assay, a bias-controlled multiplex PCR, was used to amplify TCRbeta CDR3 regions from genomic DNA. For the original study's pipeline: Within the assay, amplification of reference gene primers was used to estimate how many nucleated cells each sample contained. To quantify the absolute abundance of each unique TCRbeta CDR3 rearrangement, sequence reads were collapsed and filtered. For each sample, productive Simpson clonality was calculated as the square root of Simpson's diversity index over productive rearrangements. The source is immuneACCESS, and TCRdb retained only in-frame sequences with V and J called. Part of the clones is not carried over; for the studies checked, unresolved V genes explain less than half of this, and the remainder is unexplained. V and J calls and clone size are copied from that table; D and trimming were computed from the DNA. The sample table contains about 110,000 clones; only one count was recorded for approximately 88% of them. The leading ten clones occupy 6.8% of the sample.

Whole blood was collected in K2EDTA tubes by collaborating institutions according to the institutions' own protocols. For TCRbeta analysis, collaborators shipped samples in one of three forms: frozen whole blood, isolated PBMCs, or DNA extracted from either of those sample types. The TCR sequence derives from a man over 45 with active or convalescent COVID-19. This chain is built from TRBV29-1 and TRBJ1-2, with TRBD1 identical over 8 junction bases. The sequenced sample was peripheral blood. At the DNA level, the sequence is TGCAGCGTTGAGGCCGCAGGGGGCGGCTACACCTTC. The translation is CSVEAAGGGYTF.